Shown below are 17 T cell receptor beta chains from a single sample sequenced in a study of blood T cells in healthy people across ages. Primed by a sample-barcoded 5' primer and a J-beta primer mix, a second PCR proceeded for 7 to 11 cycles. Each CDR3 protein is one row after TCRdb ran MiXCR on the 5' RACE reads. The sample lists hundreds of thousands of distinct CDR3 sequences; under 55% were seen once. The sequenced sample consisted of blood. All receptors come from a man aged 55 to 70 in good health.

This chain uses TRBV20-1 with TRBJ2-4, with D possibly being TRBD1 or TRBD2 (5 bases each). The better agreement between TRBJ2-7 and the DNA end casts doubt on the J call. The germline V gene has CDR1 DFQATT and CDR2 SNEGSKA (reference sequence). The CDR3 is 14 amino acids. This chain's CDR3 is CSAREGWGSDEQYF. The CDR3 DNA reads as TGCAGTGCTAGAGAGGGGTGGGGGTCCGACGAGCAGTACTTC.

The chain employs TRBV9 and TRBJ1-5, with 8 bases aligning to TRBD1. Germline CDR1 SGDLS, CDR2 YYNGEE. The V gene end was trimmed by 0 bases and the J gene end by 3 bases; junction bases not matched to a gene: 8. CDR3 length: 17 residues. The CDR3 sequence is CASSVESTGDNNQPQHF. In nucleotides, the CDR3 is TGTGCCAGCAGCGTAGAATCGACAGGGGATAACAATCAGCCCCAGCATTTT.

The rearrangement uses TRBV30 and TRBJ1-6; no clear D. V was clipped by 5 bases and J by 0 bases, with 5 bases between them. Germline V lookup: CDR1 GTSNPN, CDR2 SVGIG (reference sequence). This CDR3 comprises 13 residues. In DNA, the CDR3 is TGTGCCTGGCTTAGCTCCTATAATTCACCCCTCCACTTT. This translates into CAWLSSYNSPLHF.

This rearrangement joins TRBV10-2 to TRBJ1-2; 9 bases fit TRBD1. The germline CDR1 and CDR2 sequences are WSHSY and SAAADI. Trimming removed 7 bases from V and 4 bases from J; junction bases left unmatched: 13. The CDR3 spans 16 residues. The CDR3 reads CASKPGQGGIAYGYTF. CDR3 DNA: TGCGCCAGCAAACCGGGACAGGGTGGGATTGCCTATGGCTACACCTTC.

The chain employs TRBV30 and TRBJ2-5; 9 nucleotides match TRBD1. This CDR3 has 15 amino acids. With V trimmed by 0 bases and J by 5 bases, 7 bases remained unmatched. Germline CDR1 is GTSNPN and CDR2 is SVGIG (reference sequence). CDR3 in amino acids: CAWSVGDRVGETQYF. DNA for the CDR3: TGTGCCTGGAGTGTTGGGGACAGGGTTGGCGAGACCCAGTACTTC.

This clonotype showed up just once. This chain joins TRBV5-1 and TRBJ1-1; weak D call: TRBD1 (5 bases). V dropped 1 base and J dropped 1 base, with 11 bases sitting between them. This CDR3 contains 15 residues. The germline V gene encodes CDR1 SGHRS and CDR2 YFSETQ. CDR3 sequence: CASSLYQGPNTEAFF. The CDR3, as DNA: TGCGCCAGCAGCTTGTATCAGGGACCGAACACTGAAGCTTTCTTT.

This rearrangement joins TRBV5-5 to TRBJ1-3; tentatively, D is TRBD1 (6 bases). The germline V gene has CDR1 SGHKS and CDR2 YYEKEE (reference sequence). CDR3 length equals 19 residues. Deletions cut 0 bases from V and 0 bases from J, with 19 bases between. CDR3 nucleotides: TGTGCCAGCAGCTTGGTTTATCCCGGACAGCGAAGCTCTGGAAACACCATATATTTT. Its translation is CASSLVYPGQRSSGNTIYF.

This clonotype was found a few times. This chain joins TRBV7-2 and TRBJ1-2, with 9 bases that match TRBD1. The V gene's germline CDR1 is SGHTA and CDR2 FQGNSA. This CDR3 contains 15 residues. The V segment lost 5 bases and the J segment 4 bases; nucleotides outside the gene matches: 8. As DNA, the CDR3 is TGTGCCAGCAGCACGGGACAGGGAGGGGGCTATGGCTACACCTTC. Translating it yields CASSTGQGGGYGYTF.

The rearrangement links TRBV29-1 to TRBJ2-7; weak D call: TRBD1 (6 bases). CDR1 and CDR2 from the germline V gene are SQVTM and ANQGSEA. The V and J ends lost 5 bases and 3 bases respectively, with 17 bases between them. This CDR3 is 14 amino acids long. The CDR3 coding sequence is TGCAGCGTTACTGGGACACGAAATTACTACGAGCAGTACTTC. This gives the protein CSVTGTRNYYEQYF.

This clonotype was seen a few times. The chain joins TRBV29-1 to TRBJ1-2, with D maybe TRBD1 (6 bases). Germline CDR1 reads SQVTM; CDR2 reads ANQGSEA. V gave up 7 bases and J gave up 8 bases, with 14 bases separating them. The CDR3 totals 11 residues. This CDR3 reads CSAQGSGGYTF. DNA for the CDR3: TGCAGCGCCCAGGGGTCGGGCGGCTACACCTTC.

This clonotype appeared a few times. The chain recombines TRBV29-1 with TRBJ2-7, with 11 nucleotides matching TRBD2. The CDR3 extends over 14 amino acids. V gave up 5 bases and J gave up 2 bases; unmatched junction bases: 5. Per the germline V gene, CDR1 is SQVTM and CDR2 is ANQGSEA. Here the CDR3 reads CSVKLAGGTYEQYF. DNA of the CDR3: TGCAGCGTTAAGTTAGCGGGGGGGACCTACGAGCAGTACTTC.

The rearrangement uses TRBV20-1 and TRBJ2-7, with 14 bases lining up with TRBD2. The germline V gene has CDR1 DFQATT and CDR2 SNEGSKA (reference sequence). Unmatched junction bases numbered 3, after V lost 6 bases and J lost 5 bases. The CDR3 loop spans 13 amino acids. The CDR3 sequence is CSALTSGGDEQYF. The CDR3 DNA follows: TGCAGTGCGCTGACTAGCGGGGGGGACGAGCAGTACTTC.

This clonotype has a handful of counts. The chain recombines TRBV28 with TRBJ2-5, with D perhaps TRBD1 or TRBD2 (6 bases each). TRBJ2-7 explains the end of the DNA better; the J call may be wrong. Germline-derived CDR1 and CDR2 are MDHEN and SYDVKM. This CDR3 is 12 amino acids long. For the CDR3, the DNA is TGTGCCTCGGGGGCTAGCCATAGCGAGCAGTACTTC. Encoded protein: CASGASHSEQYF.

The rearrangement uses TRBV20-1 and TRBJ2-5; 9 bases map to TRBD1. This CDR3 is built from 14 residues. Germline CDR1 reads DFQATT; CDR2 reads SNEGSKA (reference sequence). With 2 bases clipped from V and 4 bases from J, the junction kept 5 bases outside the gene matches. In DNA form, the CDR3 reads TGCAGTGCTAGAATTGACAGGGGGTCAGAGACCCAGTACTTC. Amino acids: CSARIDRGSETQYF.

The J gene is TRBJ2-5, the V gene TRBV20-1; 12 positions match TRBD2. The CDR3 spans 14 residues. Germline V gene sequence: CDR1 DFQATT, CDR2 SNEGSKA (reference sequence). J lost 6 bases, V lost 6 bases, and 8 bases had no gene match. The CDR3 protein is CSAASGGAWKTQYF. The CDR3 DNA reads TGCAGTGCAGCTAGCGGGGGGGCGTGGAAGACCCAGTACTTC.

The chain is built from TRBV12-3 or TRBV12-4 and TRBJ1-5; D is undetermined. This CDR3 region has 13 residues. V was shortened by 5 bases and J by 0 bases, with 5 bases between the two germline ends. CDR3 nucleotide sequence: TGTGCCAGCAGTATAGGTAGCAATCAGCCCCAGCATTTT. The encoded protein is CASSIGSNQPQHF.

This rearrangement joins TRBV20-1 to TRBJ1-4; D gene uncertain. V lost 5 bases and J lost 8, with 9 bases in between. CDR1 and CDR2 from the germline V gene are DFQATT and SNEGSKA (reference sequence). This CDR3 contains 11 residues. For the CDR3, the DNA is TGCAGTGCTTCAGAAGAAGAAAAACTGTTTTTT. Protein: CSASEEEKLFF.